Presented here are 15 T cell receptor beta chains from one specimen sequenced in a study of cytomegalovirus exposure and HLA in healthy donors. TCRdb's table, derived via immunoSEQ multiplex PCR, lists solely in-frame clones and lacks some. Of 250,000 to 350,000 clones listed, around 90% were seen once; the top ten hold over 0.9%. Sample: PBMCs. These receptors originate from a man between 25 and 39 years old in good health and CMV-seronegative.

This sequence joins TRBV23-1 and TRBJ1-6; 9 bases are shared with TRBD1. TRBV23-1 is treated as an ORF (open reading frame) with a function not yet certain. CDR3 length: 17 amino acids. V gave up 2 bases and J gave up 9 bases; unmatched junction bases: 11. The CDR3 DNA follows: TGCGCCAGCAGTCAAGATAAGGGACAGGGCCAAAGTTCACCCCTCCACTTT. This encodes CASSQDKGQGQSSPLHF.

The chain employs TRBV5-4 and TRBJ1-2; TRBD1 matches at 8 bases. CDR1 and CDR2 (germline): SGHNT, YYREEE (reference sequence). The CDR3 covers 14 residues. The V segment lost 0 bases and the J segment 7 bases; nucleotides outside the gene matches: 5. CDR3 amino acids: CASSLGQGTTGYTF. CDR3 sequence (DNA): TGTGCCAGCAGCTTGGGACAGGGGACAACTGGCTACACCTTC.

In its sample, this clone was seen a few times. V is TRBV4-1 and J is TRBJ1-2, with D uncertain. Per germline, CDR1 MGHRA and CDR2 YSYEKL. This CDR3 has 13 residues. Trimming took off 3 bases at V and 5 bases at J, with 10 bases between the two ends. The CDR3 sequence is CASSQGVGYGYTF. For the CDR3, the DNA is TGCGCCAGCAGCCAGGGAGTAGGATATGGCTACACCTTC.

The genes are TRBV5-6 and TRBJ1-2, with no clear D. This CDR3 has 13 residues. Germline lookup yields CDR1 SGHDT and CDR2 YYEEEE. Between the trimmed V and J ends, which lost 4 bases and 6 bases, there was a span of 13 bases. CDR3 DNA: TGTGCCAGCAGCATCGGGAGGCGTCATGGCTACACCTTC. It translates to CASSIGRRHGYTF.

The chain uses TRBV4-1 and TRBJ2-7; 11 nucleotides agree with TRBD1. The CDR3 is 16 amino acids. Germline assignment: CDR1 MGHRA and CDR2 YSYEKL. V dropped 2 bases and J dropped 2; count of bases not matched to a gene: 5. The CDR3 here is CASSQTGTGGPYEQYF. CDR3 sequence (DNA): TGCGCCAGCAGCCAAACCGGGACAGGGGGTCCCTACGAGCAGTACTTC.

The chain is built from TRBV19 and TRBJ1-6, with TRBD1 as a possible D gene (6 bases). CDR3 size: 14 residues. V lost 6 bases and J lost 7, with 13 bases in between. Germline lookup yields CDR1 LNHDA and CDR2 SQIVND (reference sequence). CDR3 amino acids: CASRTWDTNSPLHF. The CDR3 DNA is TGTGCCAGTAGAACCTGGGACACCAATTCACCCCTCCACTTT. Variable domain in full (rest from reference TRBV19 and TRBJ1-6): DGGITQSPKYLFRKEGQNVTLSCEQNLNHDAMYWYRQDPGQGLRLIYYSQIVNDFQKGDIAEGYSVSREKKESFPLTVTSAQKNPTAFYLCASRTWDTNSPLHFGNGTRLTVT.

The chain's CDR3 is CASSLGATNTGELFF. CDR3 nucleotides: TGTGCCAGCAGTTTGGGGGCAACGAACACCGGGGAGCTGTTTTTT. The chain combines TRBV27 with TRBJ2-2, with D tentatively TRBD1 (6 bases). Per the germline V gene, CDR1 is MNHEY and CDR2 is SMNVEV (reference sequence). Trimming cost V 3 bases and J 0 bases, with 8 bases left between them. The CDR3 is made up of 15 amino acids.

On this clone: Sequence at one end of the junction differs from germline and may be a read error. The chain couples TRBV27 to TRBJ1-2; 7 bases are a match to TRBD1. The CDR3 consists of 15 residues. Germline CDR1 reads MNHEY; CDR2 reads SMNVEV (reference sequence). CDR3 in amino acids: CASSRAGGINDGYTF. The CDR3 region has the DNA TGTGCCAGCAGTCGGGCAGGGGGAATTAACGATGGCTACACCTTC.

The rearrangement links TRBV19 to TRBJ2-7, with D perhaps matching TRBD1 (6 bases). Per the germline V gene, CDR1 is LNHDA and CDR2 is SQIVND (reference sequence). Trimming stripped 5 bases from V and 5 bases from J, with 10 bases between. The CDR3 has 12 residues. The CDR3 bases are TGTGCCAGTAGTTGGGGGCGGAACGAGCAGTACTTC. Translation gives CASSWGRNEQYF.

The chain carries TRBV11-2 and TRBJ2-5; TRBD2 is a possible D gene (5 bases). Between the trimmed V and J ends, which lost 2 bases and 5 bases, there was a span of 12 bases. CDR3 length: 14 residues. Germline V gene sequence: CDR1 SGHAT, CDR2 FQNNGV. The CDR3 DNA reads TGTGCCAGCAGCTTAAGACCGGGGATGGAGACCCAGTACTTC. It codes for CASSLRPGMETQYF.

This clone was detected a few times. This sequence joins TRBV5-6 and TRBJ1-2; D is perhaps TRBD1 (6 bases). The V gene's germline CDR1 is SGHDT and CDR2 YYEEEE. The CDR3 contains 13 residues. The V gene lost 6 bases and the J gene lost 4 bases, with 13 bases spanning the gap. CDR3 nucleotides: TGTGCCAGCAACCTGGACAGCGGCTATGGCTACACCTTC. As protein: CASNLDSGYGYTF. Full variable domain (rest looked up from reference TRBV5-6 and TRBJ1-2): DAGVTQSPTHLIKTRGQQVTLRCSPKSGHDTVSWYQQALGQGPQFIFQYYEEEERQRGNFPDRFSGHQFPNYSSELNVNALLLGDSALYLCASNLDSGYGYTFGSGTRLTVV.

This clone has a handful of counts. The chain couples TRBV19 to TRBJ2-7, with 8 bases aligning to TRBD1. Germline CDR1 LNHDA, CDR2 SQIVND (reference sequence). The CDR3 consists of 14 residues. The J segment lost 5 bases and the V segment lost 6 bases, leaving 9 bases of the junction unmatched. The CDR3 nucleotides are TGTGCCAGTAGCCCGACAGGGGAAAGGGACGAGCAGTACTTC. Its protein is CASSPTGERDEQYF.

The genes are TRBV6-5 and TRBJ1-5, with D possibly TRBD1 on 6 matching bases. This CDR3 region has 14 residues. CDR1 and CDR2 (germline): MNHEY, SVGAGI. V was pared by 7 bases and J by 7 bases, with 17 bases between. The CDR3 sequence is CASKGSGAGQPQHF. CDR3 nucleotide sequence: TGTGCCAGCAAGGGTTCAGGGGCCGGCCAGCCCCAGCATTTT.

This chain joins TRBV29-1 and TRBJ1-2, with TRBD1 identical over 12 bases. The CDR3 totals 12 residues. After removal of 7 bases from V and 8 bases from J, the junction contained 5 bases not matched to a gene. The germline V gene has CDR1 SQVTM and CDR2 ANQGSEA. The CDR3 loop is CSAGDRGQGYTF. For the CDR3, the DNA is TGCAGCGCTGGGGACAGGGGGCAAGGCTACACCTTC.

This rearrangement joins TRBV5-4 to TRBJ2-7, with 15 bases fitting TRBD2. V gave up 4 bases and J gave up 7 bases; unmatched junction bases: 15. The CDR3 sequence is 18 residues long. Germline values: CDR1 SGHNT, CDR2 YYREEE (reference sequence). In nucleotides, the CDR3 is TGTGCCAGCAGCCTTGGGACTAGCGGGGGGTCCTCTACGTTGGAGCAGTACTTC. It codes for CASSLGTSGGSSTLEQYF.